What follows describes a single TCR beta chain. The antigen remains undetermined. Clones were read by immunoSEQ multiplex PCR, and TCRdb kept only the in-frame ones, dropping some. The sample yields over 50,000 clones, approximately 84% seen once. CDR1 and CDR2 from the germline V gene are DFQATT and SNEGSKA (reference sequence). The CDR3 is 11 residues long. Trimming stripped 6 bases from V and 6 bases from J, with 9 bases between. The sample originates from a study of PD-1 blockade in classical Hodgkin lymphoma. The overall study: Once every 2 weeks, patients received intravenous nivolumab at 3 mg/kg.

Following autologous stem cell transplantation, relapse occurred in every patient, and exposure to brentuximab vedotin varied. Patients reached a best response of complete response, partial response or progressive disease. Notes on the study in general: Relapsed/refractory patients reportedly had the lowest baseline TCR diversity, below newly diagnosed patients, who were below healthy donors. Sources of repertoire differences remain undefined, possibly disease activity or prior therapy.

The J gene is TRBJ2-1, the V gene TRBV20-1; the D is unclear. Sample: peripheral blood mononuclear cells (PBMCs), taken at baseline. This sequence originates from a human donor with classical Hodgkin lymphoma. The CDR3 here is CSAYHRNEQFF. In DNA, the CDR3 is TGCAGTGCCTATCACCGCAATGAGCAGTTCTTC.